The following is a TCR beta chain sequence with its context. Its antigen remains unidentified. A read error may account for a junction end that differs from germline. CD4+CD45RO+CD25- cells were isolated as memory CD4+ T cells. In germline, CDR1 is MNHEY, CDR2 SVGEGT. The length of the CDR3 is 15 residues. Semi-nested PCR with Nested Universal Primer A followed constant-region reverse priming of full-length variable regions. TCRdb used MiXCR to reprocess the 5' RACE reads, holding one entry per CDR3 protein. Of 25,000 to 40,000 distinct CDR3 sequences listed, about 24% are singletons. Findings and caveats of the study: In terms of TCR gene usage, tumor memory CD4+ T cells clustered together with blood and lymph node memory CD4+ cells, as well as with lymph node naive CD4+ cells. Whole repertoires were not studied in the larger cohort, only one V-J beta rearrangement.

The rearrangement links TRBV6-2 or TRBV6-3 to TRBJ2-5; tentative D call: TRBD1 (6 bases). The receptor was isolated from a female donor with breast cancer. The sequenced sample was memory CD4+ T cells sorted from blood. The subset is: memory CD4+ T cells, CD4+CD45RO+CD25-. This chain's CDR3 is CAGSYSRGSQETQYF. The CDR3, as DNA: TGTGCCGGCAGTTACTCGAGGGGGAGCCAAGAGACCCAGTACTTC.